Listed here is a single T cell receptor beta chain. Its antigen is not yet known. The sample holds no much larger clone one base away, and base qualities are not on file. Receptor amplification or capture employed the immunoSEQ multiplex PCR assay. In TCRdb, the immuneACCESS table is reduced to in-frame sequences with V and J assigned. These tables do not hold every clone; where another copy was compared, an unresolved V gene accounts for under half, and the others remain unexplained. The sample profile shows about 150,000 clones; 90% to 95% of them were found once. The ten largest clones represent 5.7% of the sample. Including cysteine and phenylalanine, the CDR3 has 14 amino acids. Left in the record is the CDR3 DNA by itself, 42 bases read in frame from the first base. V lost 2 bases and J lost 7 bases; the stretch between them is 10 bases long. The germline V gene encodes CDR1 SGHRS and CDR2 YFSETQ.

The data were obtained in a study of control samples from healthy donors and cancer patients (dated by TCRdb to the early 2020s). This receptor chain uses TRBV5-1 and TRBJ1-6; the D gene lacks a confident call. Input material: blood. This TCR came from a man aged 35-49 years in good health. The sequenced DNA is TGCGCCAGCAGCTTACCAGAGTTAAATTCACCCCTCCACTTT. Translated, this is CASSLPELNSPLHF.